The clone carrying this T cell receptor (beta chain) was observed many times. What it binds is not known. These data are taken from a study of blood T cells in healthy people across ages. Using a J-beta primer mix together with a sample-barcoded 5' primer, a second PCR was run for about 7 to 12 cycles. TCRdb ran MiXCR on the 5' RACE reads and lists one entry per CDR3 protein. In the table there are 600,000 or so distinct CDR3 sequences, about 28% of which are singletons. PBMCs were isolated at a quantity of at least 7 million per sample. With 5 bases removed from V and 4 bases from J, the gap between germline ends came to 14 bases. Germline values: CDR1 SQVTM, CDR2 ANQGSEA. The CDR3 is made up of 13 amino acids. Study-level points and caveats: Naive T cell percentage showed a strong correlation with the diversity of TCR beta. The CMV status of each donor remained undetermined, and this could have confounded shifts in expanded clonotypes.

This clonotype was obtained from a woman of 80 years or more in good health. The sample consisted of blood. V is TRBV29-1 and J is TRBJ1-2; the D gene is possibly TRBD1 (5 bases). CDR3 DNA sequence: TGCAGCGTTATGCTGGACAACCCCTATGGCTACACCTTC. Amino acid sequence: CSVMLDNPYGYTF.